These 9 T cell receptor beta chains originate from one sample sequenced in a study of radiotherapy plus CTLA-4 blockade in lung cancer. The assay was immunoSEQ multiplex PCR, and TCRdb's table has in-frame clones only and misses some. There are 25,000 to 35,000 clones in the sample; 70% to 80% occur only once, and over 15% lies in the top ten. The sample consisted of peripheral blood, taken from a patient treated with radiotherapy plus ipilimumab. The receptors shown here come from a human donor with non-small cell lung cancer that progressed on radiotherapy plus ipilimumab.

V usage is TRBV5-4 and J usage is TRBJ1-2; D may be TRBD1 (6 bases). Germline CDR1 and CDR2: SGHNT and YYREEE (reference sequence). Between the trimmed V and J ends, which lost 5 bases and 3 bases, there was a span of 11 bases. The CDR3 covers 13 residues. The CDR3 reads CASSPGQHYGYTF. The CDR3 coding sequence is TGTGCCAGCAGTCCCGGACAGCACTATGGCTACACCTTC.

J is TRBJ2-2 and V is TRBV5-1, with D unresolved. This CDR3 comprises 12 residues. Trimming cost V 0 bases and J 10 bases, with 7 bases left between them. Germline-derived CDR1 and CDR2 are SGHRS and YFSETQ. The CDR3, as DNA: TGCGCCAGCAGCTTGGTTTCATCGGAGCTGTTTTTT. Protein: CASSLVSSELFF.

The genes are TRBV11-3 and TRBJ2-2; D not resolved. V lost 1 base, J lost 5 bases, and 14 bases lay in between. CDR3 length: 16 amino acids. Germline CDR1 is SGHNT and CDR2 is YENEEA. The CDR3 is CASSLAPFPDTGELFF. The CDR3 DNA reads TGTGCCAGCAGCTTAGCCCCCTTCCCAGATACCGGGGAGCTGTTTTTT.

The chain carries TRBV9 and TRBJ2-2, with D perhaps given as TRBD1 or TRBD2 (5 bases each). Trimming took off 2 bases at V and 1 base at J, with 9 bases between the two ends. The CDR3 covers 15 residues. Germline V lookup: CDR1 SGDLS, CDR2 YYNGEE. The CDR3 protein is CASSVGAMNTGELFF. CDR3 bases: TGTGCCAGCAGCGTCGGGGCTATGAACACCGGGGAGCTGTTTTTT.

J is TRBJ1-1 and V is TRBV21-1; TRBD1, the table's D call, was not compared with the DNA. TRBV21-1 is termed a pseudogene. The CDR3 covers 16 residues. The CDR3 DNA is TGTGCCAGCAGCAAAGCGAGACAGGGGGAGGTCACTGAAGCTTTCTTT. Residues: CASSKARQGEVTEAFF.

The chain has TRBV4-1 and TRBJ2-1; the D is unclear. Looked up from germline, CDR1 is MGHRA and CDR2 is YSYEKL. CDR3 length equals 14 residues. V shed 1 base and J shed 0 bases, with 4 bases lying between them. The DNA of the CDR3 is TGCGCCAGCAGCCAAGGGGCCTCCTACAATGAGCAGTTCTTC. Translating it yields CASSQGASYNEQFF.

This chain links TRBV10-3 with TRBJ2-7, with D perhaps being TRBD1 or TRBD2 (5 bases each). Trimming removed 1 base from V and 2 bases from J, with 12 bases in between. Germline V gene sequence: CDR1 ENHRY, CDR2 SYGVKD. The CDR3 consists of 15 residues. CDR3 region: CAISEFGTYPYEQYF. CDR3 bases: TGTGCCATCAGTGAGTTCGGGACGTACCCCTACGAGCAGTACTTC.

The gene calls are TRBV10-2 and TRBJ2-5; D possibly uses TRBD1 or TRBD2 (5 bases each). Trimming took 6 bases from V and 7 from J, leaving 18 bases between them. The germline V gene encodes CDR1 WSHSY and CDR2 SAAADI. The length of the CDR3 is 14 residues. The CDR3 DNA reads TGCGCCAGCAGCACCGGGACCGCGCGAGGGACCCAGTACTTC. Its protein product is CASSTGTARGTQYF.

The chain is built from TRBV5-8 and TRBJ1-4, with 10 bases fitting TRBD1. The CDR3 has 14 residues. Germline V gene lookup returns CDR1 SGHTS and CDR2 YDEGEE. J gave up 0 bases and V 8 bases, and 1 base lay outside the gene matches. The CDR3 sequence is CARTGGSTNEKLFF. The CDR3 region has the DNA TGTGCCAGGACAGGGGGCTCAACTAATGAAAAACTGTTTTTT.